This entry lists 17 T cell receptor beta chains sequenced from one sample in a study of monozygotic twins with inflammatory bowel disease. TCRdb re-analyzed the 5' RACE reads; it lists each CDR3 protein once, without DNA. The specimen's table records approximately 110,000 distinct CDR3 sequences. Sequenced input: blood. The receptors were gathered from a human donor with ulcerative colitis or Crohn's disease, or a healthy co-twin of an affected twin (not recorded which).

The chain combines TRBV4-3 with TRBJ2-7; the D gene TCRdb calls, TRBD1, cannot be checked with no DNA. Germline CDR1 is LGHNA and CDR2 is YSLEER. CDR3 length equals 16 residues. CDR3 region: CASSLGPGQGPYEQYF.

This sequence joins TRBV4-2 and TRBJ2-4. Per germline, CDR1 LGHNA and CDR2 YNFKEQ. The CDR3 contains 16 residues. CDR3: CASSQDFQTAKNIQYF.

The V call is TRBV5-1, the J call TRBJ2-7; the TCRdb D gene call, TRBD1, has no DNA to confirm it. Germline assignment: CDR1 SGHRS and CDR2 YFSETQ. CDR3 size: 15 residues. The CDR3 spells CASSPSEGGYYEQYF.

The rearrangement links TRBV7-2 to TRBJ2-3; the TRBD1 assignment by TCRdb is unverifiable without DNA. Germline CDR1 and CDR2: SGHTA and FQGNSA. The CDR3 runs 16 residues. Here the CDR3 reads CASSLAGWDHTDTQYF.

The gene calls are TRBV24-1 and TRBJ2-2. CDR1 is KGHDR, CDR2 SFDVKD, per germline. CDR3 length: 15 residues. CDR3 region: CATSDFLGNTGELFF.

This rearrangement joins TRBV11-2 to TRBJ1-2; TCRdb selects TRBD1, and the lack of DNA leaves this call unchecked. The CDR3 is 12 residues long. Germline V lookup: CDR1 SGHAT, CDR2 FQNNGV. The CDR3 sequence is CASSLERGGYTF.

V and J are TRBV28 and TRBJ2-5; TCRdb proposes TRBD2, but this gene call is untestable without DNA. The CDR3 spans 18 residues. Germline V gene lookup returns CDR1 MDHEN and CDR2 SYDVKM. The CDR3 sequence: CASTPWRGLSGVEETQYF.

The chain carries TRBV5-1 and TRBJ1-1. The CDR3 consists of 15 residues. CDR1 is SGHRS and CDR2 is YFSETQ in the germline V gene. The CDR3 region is CASSLDAAMNTEAFF. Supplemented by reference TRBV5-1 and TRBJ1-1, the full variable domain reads KAGVTQTPRYLIKTRGQQVTLSCSPISGHRSVSWYQQTPGQGLQFLFEYFSETQRNKGNFPGRFSGRQFSNSRSEMNVSTLELGDSALYLCASSLDAAMNTEAFFGQGTRLTVV.

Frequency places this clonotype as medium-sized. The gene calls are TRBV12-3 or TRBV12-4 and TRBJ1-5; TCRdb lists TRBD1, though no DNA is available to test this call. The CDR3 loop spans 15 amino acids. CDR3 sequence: CASSPSGQGVGPQHF.

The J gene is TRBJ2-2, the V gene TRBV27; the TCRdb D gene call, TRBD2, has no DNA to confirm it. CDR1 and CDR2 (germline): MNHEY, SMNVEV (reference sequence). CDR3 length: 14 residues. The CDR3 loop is CASRRTREAGELFF.

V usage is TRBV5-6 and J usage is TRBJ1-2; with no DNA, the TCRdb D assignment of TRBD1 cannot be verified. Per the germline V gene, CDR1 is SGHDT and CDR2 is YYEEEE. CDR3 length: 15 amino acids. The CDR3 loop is CASSRQGLVDYGYTF.

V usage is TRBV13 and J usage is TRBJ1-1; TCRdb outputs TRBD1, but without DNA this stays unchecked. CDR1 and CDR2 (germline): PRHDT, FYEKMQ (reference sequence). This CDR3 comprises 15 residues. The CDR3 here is CASSLDTGADTEAFF.

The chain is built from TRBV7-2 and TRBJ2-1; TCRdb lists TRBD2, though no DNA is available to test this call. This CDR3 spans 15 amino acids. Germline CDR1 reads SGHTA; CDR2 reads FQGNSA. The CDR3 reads CASSLNGRVLNEQFF. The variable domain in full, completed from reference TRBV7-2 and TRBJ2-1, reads GAGVSQSPSNKVTEKGKDVELRCDPISGHTALYWYRQSLGQGLEFLIYFQGNSAPDKSGLPSDRFSAERTGGSVSTLTIQRTQQEDSAVYLCASSLNGRVLNEQFFGPGTRLTVL.

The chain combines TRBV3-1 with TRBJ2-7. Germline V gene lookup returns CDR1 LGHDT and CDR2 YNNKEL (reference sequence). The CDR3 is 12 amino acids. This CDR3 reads CASSQGAYEQYF.

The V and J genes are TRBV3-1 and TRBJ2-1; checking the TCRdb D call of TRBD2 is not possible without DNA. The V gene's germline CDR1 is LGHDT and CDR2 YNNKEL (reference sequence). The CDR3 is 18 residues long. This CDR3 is CASSQGLAGGNYYVEQFF.

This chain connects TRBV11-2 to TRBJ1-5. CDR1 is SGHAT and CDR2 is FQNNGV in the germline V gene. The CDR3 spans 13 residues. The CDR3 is CASSLAQAQPQHF.

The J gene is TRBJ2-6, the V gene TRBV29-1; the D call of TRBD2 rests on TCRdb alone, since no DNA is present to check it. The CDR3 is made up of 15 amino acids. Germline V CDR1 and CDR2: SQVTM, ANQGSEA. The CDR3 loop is CSVGSGGDGANVLTF.